This TCR beta chain is drawn from a study of T-cell reconstitution after alpha-beta-depleted transplantation in children. The CDR3 is 16 amino acids. Per the germline V gene, CDR1 is MGHRA and CDR2 is YSYEKL. V lost 0 bases and J lost 7; bases outside the gene matches: 7. Unique molecular identifiers were used to barcode this TCRbeta library. TCRdb itself ran the PCR reads through MiXCR, one entry per CDR3 protein. Altogether a few hundred thousand distinct CDR3 sequences are present, under 20% being singletons, with the ten largest covering roughly 29%. This specimen was PBMCs, mostly from graft donor cells, taken 360 days after TCRalphabeta/CD19-depleted stem cell transplant. The chain combines TRBV4-1 with TRBJ2-3; 10 bases fit TRBD2. This clonotype originated in a boy in the first two years of life who had a stem cell transplant for Wiskott-Aldrich syndrome, so the T cells may come from the graft donor. As DNA, the CDR3 is TGCGCCAGCAGCCAAGATGAACTAGCGGGGTGGTATACGCAGTATTTT. Its translation is CASSQDELAGWYTQYF.